This TCR beta chain was observed in a study of blood T cell repertoires in COVID-19. Original processing methods: Amplifying reference gene primers gave estimates of nucleated cell counts. Profiling relied on immunoSEQ multiplex PCR, and the TCRdb table lists in-frame clones only, not all of them. V, J and clone size are those of that table, while D and trimming were read from the DNA. This sample has more than 110,000 clones; about 80% occur once, and the top ten carry 5.5% to 8%. The V segment lost 5 bases and the J segment 16 bases; nucleotides outside the gene matches: 9. The CDR3 has 12 residues. Germline V lookup: CDR1 LNHDA, CDR2 SQIVND (reference sequence).

The chain has TRBV19 and TRBJ2-1; TRBD1 matches at 9 bases. This receptor was obtained from a human donor in a cohort sampled during active COVID-19. Material: peripheral blood. The CDR3 DNA sequence: TGTGCCAGTAGTCTCCACCGGGACAGGGTCTTCTTC. It is translated as CASSLHRDRVFF.